Listed here are 16 T cell receptor beta chains from one sample, sequenced in a study of a mutant IDH1 vaccine in newly diagnosed glioma (dated by TCRdb to the early 2020s). Preparation of the library involved the immunoSEQ multiplex PCR assay. Here the immuneACCESS table is served through TCRdb, limited to in-frame sequences with V and J called. Missing clones are a known gap in these copies; in checked studies unresolved V genes cover under half, and the rest lacks a known reason. Here the sample has 45,000 to 65,000 clones; roughly 61% occur a single time. About 5% of the sample rests with the top ten. These receptors have no known antigen. The time point label on this specimen signifies: week 47, end of study. Each vaccine dose was 300 ug of a 20-mer mutant IDH1 peptide in Montanide, given subcutaneously with topical imiquimod. Material: peripheral blood mononuclear cells (PBMCs), obtained from a glioma patient whose treatment included an IDH1 peptide vaccine. The source is a man in his forties with glioma. Some clones in this sample may be carry-over from other donors' samples.

This chain's CDR3 is CASSLGGAPDGYTF. The CDR3 nucleotides read TGTGCCAGCAGCTTAGGAGGGGCCCCGGATGGCTACACCTTC. The chain is built from TRBV11-2 and TRBJ1-2, with D possibly TRBD1 on 5 matching bases. The CDR3 length is 14 residues. Germline V gene data show CDR1 as SGHAT and CDR2 as FQNNGV. Between the trimmed V and J ends, which lost 1 base and 6 bases, there was a span of 12 bases.

The CDR3 here is CASTHRQGVEQYF. The CDR3 DNA follows: TGTGCCAGCACCCACCGACAAGGCGTGGAGCAGTACTTC. V and J are TRBV7-9 and TRBJ2-7; D is undetermined. V lost 7 bases, J lost 7 bases, and 17 bases lay in between. The CDR3 consists of 13 residues. CDR1 is SEHNR, CDR2 FQNEAQ, per germline (reference sequence).

This chain links TRBV6-1 with TRBJ2-3; no definite D call. The V and J ends lost 4 bases and 5 bases respectively, with 16 bases between them. This CDR3 has 15 amino acids. Germline V gene lookup returns CDR1 MNHNS and CDR2 SASEGT. As DNA, the CDR3 is TGTGCCAGCAGTGTAAATGAAATCAGTGGAGATACGCAGTATTTT. This codes for CASSVNEISGDTQYF.

The chain has TRBV19 and TRBJ1-3; no firm D call. The CDR3 has 15 amino acids. V dropped 3 bases and J dropped 0 bases, with 9 bases sitting between them. Germline loops: CDR1 LNHDA, CDR2 SQIVND (reference sequence). The CDR3 loop is CASSIGPSSGNTIYF. In DNA form, the CDR3 reads TGTGCCAGTAGTATCGGACCGAGCTCTGGAAACACCATATATTTT.

V and J are TRBV4-1 and TRBJ2-2, with 16 bases lining up with TRBD2. Per germline, CDR1 MGHRA and CDR2 YSYEKL. V was clipped by 6 bases and J by 1 base; unmatched bases: 2. The CDR3 sequence is 17 residues long. The CDR3 here is CASRGLAGGKNTGELFF. In DNA form, the CDR3 reads TGCGCCAGCAGGGGACTAGCGGGGGGGAAGAACACCGGGGAGCTGTTTTTT.

This clone was picked up one time. For the CDR3, the DNA is TGTGCCAGCAGTTCCCAGATCCTGGGGGGGCGGGAGACCCAGTACTTC. Protein sequence: CASSSQILGGRETQYF. J is TRBJ2-5 and V is TRBV7-2; D may be TRBD2 (7 bases). V was clipped by 6 bases and J by 5 bases, with 22 bases between them. Per the germline V gene, CDR1 is SGHTA and CDR2 is FQGNSA. The CDR3 contains 16 residues.

V and J are TRBV2 and TRBJ2-7; 9 bases align to TRBD1. This CDR3 region has 14 residues. Trimming took 3 bases from V and 2 from J; bases not matched to a gene: 2. CDR1 SNHLY and CDR2 FYNNEI come from the germline V gene. CDR3 nucleotide sequence: TGTGCCAGCAGTGATGGGGACAGGGCCTACGAGCAGTACTTC. It specifies CASSDGDRAYEQYF.

The DNA for the CDR3 is TGTGCCAGCAGTGAACCCGGGGCCCCGACTGGAAACACCATATATTTT. Amino acids: CASSEPGAPTGNTIYF. The chain is built from TRBV6-1 and TRBJ1-3; weak D call: TRBD1 (5 bases). CDR1 MNHNS and CDR2 SASEGT come from the germline V gene. V was trimmed by 2 bases and J by 2 bases, leaving 13 bases between them. The CDR3 has 16 amino acids.

The gene calls are TRBV25-1 and TRBJ1-2; 7 nucleotides agree with TRBD1. Germline trimming cut 7 bases from V and 4 bases from J; bases unmatched to any gene: 12. This CDR3 has 15 residues. The V gene's germline CDR1 is MGHDK and CDR2 SYGVNS. The CDR3 spells CASTTSGTELYGYTF. Here the CDR3 DNA reads TGTGCCAGCACCACCTCCGGGACAGAACTCTATGGCTACACCTTC.

The rearrangement uses TRBV6-4 and TRBJ1-1, with D unresolved. The V gene lost 2 bases and the J gene lost 6 bases, with 7 bases spanning the gap. Per the germline V gene, CDR1 is MRHNA and CDR2 is SNTAGT. CDR3 length equals 12 residues. CDR3 protein: CASSDESSEAFF. The CDR3 coding sequence is TGTGCCAGCAGTGACGAGTCCTCTGAAGCTTTCTTT.

This chain connects TRBV5-1 to TRBJ1-1; no firm D call. V gave up 2 bases and J gave up 3 bases, with 14 bases separating them. Per the germline V gene, CDR1 is SGHRS and CDR2 is YFSETQ. The CDR3 totals 15 residues. The CDR3 DNA reads TGCGCCAGCAGCTTCGACCCCATCCGGGACACTGAAGCTTTCTTT. Amino acids: CASSFDPIRDTEAFF.

The V gene is TRBV5-1, the J gene TRBJ2-5, with 8 bases lining up with TRBD2. Germline V lookup: CDR1 SGHRS, CDR2 YFSETQ. V was pared by 0 bases and J by 5 bases, with 3 bases of the junction left unmatched. The CDR3 sequence is 14 residues long. The CDR3 sequence is CASSLEPGGETQYF. DNA of the CDR3: TGCGCCAGCAGCTTGGAACCGGGGGGGGAGACCCAGTACTTC.

The chain carries TRBV30 and TRBJ1-2; D may be TRBD1 (6 bases). Germline loops: CDR1 GTSNPN, CDR2 SVGIG (reference sequence). Trimming shortened V by 6 bases and J by 5 bases, and 13 bases separated the two germline ends. The CDR3 extends over 12 amino acids. The CDR3 DNA reads as TGTGCCTGCGCGGGACAATGGTATGGCTACACCTTC. It yields the protein CACAGQWYGYTF.

The rearrangement uses TRBV19 and TRBJ2-1; D may be TRBD1 or TRBD2 (5 bases each). V lost 5 bases and J lost 5, with 16 bases in between. The CDR3 is 15 amino acids. CDR1 and CDR2 (germline): LNHDA, SQIVND (reference sequence). The CDR3 DNA follows: TGTGCCAGTAGTCCATATCTTGGGGGAAACAATGAGCAGTTCTTC. Translated, it gives CASSPYLGGNNEQFF.

The genes are TRBV2 and TRBJ1-5, with D tentatively TRBD1 (5 bases). Trimming removed 3 bases at V and 8 bases at J, with 17 bases between. Germline V gene sequence: CDR1 SNHLY, CDR2 FYNNEI. This CDR3 contains 15 residues. DNA for the CDR3: TGTGCCAGCAGTGAGGCGATTAATTGGGGGAAGCCCCAGCATTTT. This translates into CASSEAINWGKPQHF.

The rearrangement links TRBV11-2 to TRBJ2-3; 12 nucleotides match TRBD2. V dropped 6 bases and J dropped 5; count of bases not matched to a gene: 12. In germline, CDR1 is SGHAT, CDR2 FQNNGV. This CDR3 region has 17 residues. CDR3 DNA sequence: TGTGCCAGCAGAAGGCTAGCGGGGGGGCCAGGATTAGATACGCAGTATTTT. Translated, it gives CASRRLAGGPGLDTQYF.